Listed below are T cell receptor beta chains from one sample, sequenced in a study of beta chain features in type 1 diabetes. The protocol was immunoSEQ multiplex PCR, while the TCRdb copy is restricted to in-frame clones and leaves out a portion. The repertoire holds about 140,000 clones, with approximately 10% as singletons. Sequences were obtained from central memory CD4+ T cells from blood. These receptors came from a woman aged 40 to 49 in good health. The CDR3 runs from the conserved cysteine through the conserved F or W. Fields, in order: CDR3 DNA, CDR3 protein, V gene, J gene, D gene, clone size. The D gene is left open where the match is weak. Not every row has a clone size; where given, it reads once, few, many or a size class.

TGTGCCAGCAGTGGGGGAGGTGGGTCCTACGAGCAGTACTTC,CASSGGGGSYEQYF,TRBV2,TRBJ2-7,-,few
TGTGCCAGCAGCCGTCTGACAGTCCAAGAGACCCAGTACTTC,CASSRLTVQETQYF,TRBV14,TRBJ2-5,-,few
TGTGCCAGCAGCTTGGATTCTTCCCTCACAGGGGGCGGATTTTATGGCTACACCTTC,CASSLDSSLTGGGFYGYTF,TRBV5-6,TRBJ1-2,TRBD1,few
TGTGCCAGCAGTTACAGGGAATCCAATTCACCCCTCCACTTT,CASSYRESNSPLHF,TRBV27,TRBJ1-6,-,many
TGTGCCAGCACCGCGGGGGGGTCACCCCTCCACTTT,CASTAGGSPLHF,TRBV11-2,TRBJ1-6,-,-
TGCGCCAGCAGTATTCTAGCGGGGCTCACAGATACGCAGTATTTT,CASSILAGLTDTQYF,TRBV10-2,TRBJ2-3,TRBD2,few
TGTGCCAGCAGCGTAGGGGCAGCCGGCGGCAATCAGCCCCAGCATTTT,CASSVGAAGGNQPQHF,TRBV9,TRBJ1-5,-,-
TGTGCCAGCAGCTTGAAAGGGGTAGAGACCCAGTACTTC,CASSLKGVETQYF,TRBV5-4,TRBJ2-5,-,-
TGTGCCAGCAGCTTAGACGGGGGGCTGTACGAGCAGTACTTC,CASSLDGGLYEQYF,TRBV7-2,TRBJ2-7,-,-
TGTGCCAGCATTAAGGAAGCGGGAGGCGCCGAGCAGTACTTC,CASIKEAGGAEQYF,TRBV27,TRBJ2-7,TRBD2,few
TGCGCCAGCAGCTTGTCTGGACAGGGTACCACCGGGGAGCTGTTTTTT,CASSLSGQGTTGELFF,TRBV5-1,TRBJ2-2,TRBD1,-
TGTGCCAGCATCCCGACAGGGGGGACTAAGCAGTTCTTC,CASIPTGGTKQFF,TRBV2,TRBJ2-1,TRBD1,few
TGTGCCAGTAGCAGTGGAGAGGCTCGGGGAGATACGCAGTATTTT,CASSSGEARGDTQYF,TRBV19,TRBJ2-3,-,many
TGTGCCAGCAGCTGGTCTAGCGGGGTCGTGGATACGCAGTATTTT,CASSWSSGVVDTQYF,TRBV7-9,TRBJ2-3,TRBD2,few
TGTGCCAGCAGCCTCGGACTAGCGGGGCCACAAGATACGCAGTATTTT,CASSLGLAGPQDTQYF,TRBV7-2,TRBJ2-3,TRBD2,-
TGCGCCAGCAGCACCGGGGGTGGGGCTAGCGGGGGGGCCGGAGCTAATGAGCAGTTCTTC,CASSTGGGASGGAGANEQFF,TRBV5-1,TRBJ2-1,TRBD2,few
TGTGCCATCAGTGAGTCGAGCCTAGGCTACACCTTC,CAISESSLGYTF,TRBV10-3,TRBJ1-2,-,-
TGCAGCGTCCAAGGGGTTAGCAATCAGCCCCAGCATTTT,CSVQGVSNQPQHF,TRBV29-1,TRBJ1-5,-,-
TGTGCCAGCTCAGCGGGACAGGGGGTAGAGACCCAGTACTTC,CASSAGQGVETQYF,TRBV18,TRBJ2-5,TRBD1,few
TGTGCCAGCAGCTTGGGGGGGAGGAGGGAGCTGTTTTTT,CASSLGGRRELFF,TRBV7-2,TRBJ2-2,TRBD2,few
TGCGCCAGCAGCCAAGATGCGGGGAATCAGCCCCAGCATTTT,CASSQDAGNQPQHF,TRBV4-1,TRBJ1-5,-,many
TGTGCCAGCAGTCGACAGACAGGGAGTGAAGCTTTCTTT,CASSRQTGSEAFF,TRBV6-6,TRBJ1-1,TRBD1,-
TGCGCCAGCAGCACTAGATTTGCAACTAATGAAAAACTGTTTTTT,CASSTRFATNEKLFF,TRBV5-1,TRBJ1-4,-,-
TGTGCCAGCAGCCGGGTCCCCACTAGTGGCGAGCAGTACTTC,CASSRVPTSGEQYF,TRBV5-4,TRBJ2-7,-,few
TGTGCCAGCAGCTTTGGGCGGGATGGCTACACCTTC,CASSFGRDGYTF,TRBV7-9,TRBJ1-2,-,few
TGTGCCAGCAGCCGGCGGGGGTCAGATACGCAGTATTTT,CASSRRGSDTQYF,TRBV7-2,TRBJ2-3,TRBD2,many
TGTGCCAGCAGCCGGGACAGGGGAGTAGGGGAGCAGTACTTC,CASSRDRGVGEQYF,TRBV6-5,TRBJ2-7,TRBD1,few
TGTGCCAGCAGTGAAGCGTTTACGGGTCGGGAGACCCAGTACTTC,CASSEAFTGRETQYF,TRBV2,TRBJ2-5,-,many
TGCGCCAGCAGCCTAGGAGGTTACGAGCAGTACTTC,CASSLGGYEQYF,TRBV5-1,TRBJ2-7,-,-